This TCR beta chain appears in the sequencing data of a study of CD4 T cells in relation to SARS-CoV-2 and coronaviruses. As to this clone: Its antigen is unidentified.

Data came from immunoSEQ multiplex PCR; TCRdb stores just in-frame clones and leaves some out. The data hold 60,000 or so clones, with about 94% observed a single time. The study's findings and limits: The cross-reactivity analysis covered only spike protein, not other viral proteins.

The unexposed donors gave CD4+ T cells in about 2010-2019, prior to COVID-19. The CDR3 is 14 residues long. Germline assignment: CDR1 SGHRS and CDR2 YFSETQ. Deletions cut 4 bases from V and 10 bases from J, with 17 bases between. The origin of this receptor is a human donor in good health. The V and J genes are TRBV5-1 and TRBJ1-4; tentatively, D is TRBD1 (6 bases). The sample taken for sequencing was naive CD4+ T cells from PBMCs. The subset here: naive CD4+ T cells isolated by negative enrichment. CDR3 bases: TGCGCCAGCAGCCAACAGGGTAGGGAGGGAAAACTGTTTTTT. It specifies CASSQQGREGKLFF.